This TCR beta chain stems from a study of CD8 T cells in Susac syndrome. The RNA, about 0.45 to 1 ug, was put through reverse transcription using random hexamers. The authors amplified TCR beta CDR3 across 54 Vbeta and 13 Jbeta using immunoSEQ multiplex PCR. One entry per CDR3 protein, called by TCRdb with MiXCR from the immunoSEQ multiplex PCR reads. In the table there are 160,000 or so distinct CDR3 sequences, around 95% of which are singletons. Trimming removed 6 bases from V and 6 bases from J, with 8 bases in between. Per the germline V gene, CDR1 is SQVTM and CDR2 is ANQGSEA. The CDR3 totals 10 residues. This clonotype was observed once. Healthy donors served as the controls. They were matched for age and sex. FACS was used to enrich TEMRA cells, whereas the CD8+ and CD4+ T cells were obtained by negative isolation.

The clonotype was recovered from a human donor in good health. Sequencing was performed on CD4+ T cells from PBMCs. The chain joins TRBV29-1 to TRBJ1-1, with D perhaps matching TRBD1 (5 bases). The chain's CDR3 is CSVRDAEAFF. CDR3 bases: TGCAGCGTCCGGGACGCTGAAGCTTTCTTT.